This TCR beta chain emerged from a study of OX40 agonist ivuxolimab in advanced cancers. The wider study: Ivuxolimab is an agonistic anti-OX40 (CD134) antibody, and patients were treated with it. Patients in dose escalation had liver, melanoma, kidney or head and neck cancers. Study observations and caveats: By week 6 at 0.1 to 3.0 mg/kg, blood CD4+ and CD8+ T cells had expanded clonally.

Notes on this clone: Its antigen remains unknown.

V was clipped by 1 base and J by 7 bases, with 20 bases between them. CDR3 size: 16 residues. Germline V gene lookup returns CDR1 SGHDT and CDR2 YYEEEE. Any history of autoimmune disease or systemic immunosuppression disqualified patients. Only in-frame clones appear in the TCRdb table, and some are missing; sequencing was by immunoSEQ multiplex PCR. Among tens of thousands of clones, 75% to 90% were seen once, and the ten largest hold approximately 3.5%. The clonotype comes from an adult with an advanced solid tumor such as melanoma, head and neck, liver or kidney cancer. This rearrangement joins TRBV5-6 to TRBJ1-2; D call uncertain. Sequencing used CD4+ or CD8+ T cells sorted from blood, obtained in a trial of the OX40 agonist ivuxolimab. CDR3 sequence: CASSLPGQSWESGYTF. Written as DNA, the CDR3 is TGTGCCAGCAGCTTGCCGGGCCAATCCTGGGAGTCTGGCTACACCTTC.